The clone carrying this TCR beta chain was counted at least ten times. The antigen remains unidentified. Regions amplified from RNA transcripts were the TCR beta CDR3 regions. HTBI primers drove first-round RT-PCR of the TCR CDR3. TCRdb re-derived calls from the multiplex PCR reads in MiXCR, one entry per CDR3 protein. The sample includes about 420,000 distinct CDR3 sequences, roughly 13% seen only once; the top ten take 5% to 6%. The sample is drawn from a study of T cells in Graves' hyperthyroidism and ophthalmopathy. Regarding the study as a whole: Most expanded thyroid clonotypes above 0.001 also appeared in blood.

Patients aged 18 to 65 had newly diagnosed hyperthyroidism that had lasted under 2 months. It was uncontrolled infection, other autoimmune disease, pregnancy or lactation that excluded patients. Based on clinical symptoms, serum thyroxine and TRAb, thyroid ultrasound and orbital computed tomography, diagnoses were reached. The CDR3 consists of 14 residues. The germline CDR1 and CDR2 sequences are MNHEY and SVGEGT. V was trimmed by 1 base and J by 2 bases, leaving 9 bases between them. The TCR originated in a woman between 18 and 29 years old with Graves' hyperthyroidism. J is TRBJ2-7 and V is TRBV6-2 or TRBV6-3, with D hard to call. The sequencing sample was made of blood. The CDR3 sequence: CASSYFAIPYEQYF. The CDR3 DNA is TGTGCCAGCAGTTACTTCGCTATCCCCTACGAGCAGTACTTC.